A selection of T cell receptor beta chains follows, all from one sample in a study of control samples from healthy donors and cancer patients. Clones were read by immunoSEQ multiplex PCR, and TCRdb kept only the in-frame ones, dropping some. The sample records about 130,000 clones, roughly 94% being singletons. Sequencing was carried out using PBMCs. These receptors were taken from a man aged 60 to 69 with colorectal cancer. Both conserved end residues are part of each CDR3. D genes are given only for firm matches. Some rows have no size entry. The others give once, few or many, or a class for an expanded clone.

CDR3: CASSEFGGPPSGNTIYF
DNA: TGCGCCAGCAGTGAGTTCGGGGGGCCTCCCTCTGGAAACACCATATATTTT
size: NA
V: TRBV10-2
J: TRBJ1-3
D: NA

CDR3: CASSQDRTYEQYF
DNA: TGTGCCAGCAGCCAGGACAGAACCTACGAGCAGTACTTC
size: NA
V: TRBV11-2
J: TRBJ2-7
D: NA

CDR3: CASSVYGGYTF
DNA: TGTGCCAGCAGCGTCTACGGGGGCTACACCTTC
size: NA
V: TRBV9
J: TRBJ1-2
D: NA

CDR3: CATGDRWSNQPQHF
DNA: TGTGCCACTGGGGACAGGTGGAGCAATCAGCCCCAGCATTTT
size: NA
V: TRBV10-3
J: TRBJ1-5
D: TRBD1

CDR3: CASSLSPGLGNTIYF
DNA: TGTGCCAGCAGCTTGTCCCCAGGGTTGGGAAACACCATATATTTT
size: NA
V: TRBV5-8
J: TRBJ1-3
D: NA

CDR3: CASSPGTGRKLFF
DNA: TGTGCCAGCAGCCCCGGGACAGGGCGGAAACTGTTTTTT
size: NA
V: TRBV6-2/TRBV6-3
J: TRBJ1-4
D: TRBD1

CDR3: CASSQATGVPEAFF
DNA: TGTGCCAGCAGCCAAGCTACAGGCGTTCCTGAAGCTTTCTTT
size: NA
V: TRBV14
J: TRBJ1-1
D: NA

CDR3: CASSDGGGGPGTQYF
DNA: TGTGCCAGCAGCGATGGAGGCGGGGGGCCAGGTACGCAGTATTTT
size: NA
V: TRBV9
J: TRBJ2-3
D: TRBD2

CDR3: CASSLASPGTQYF
DNA: TGTGCCAGCAGCTTGGCCAGTCCGGGGACCCAGTACTTC
size: NA
V: TRBV5-8
J: TRBJ2-5
D: NA

CDR3: CASSIGRGYGYTF
DNA: TGTGCCAGTAGTATAGGCAGAGGCTATGGCTACACCTTC
size: NA
V: TRBV19
J: TRBJ1-2
D: NA

CDR3: CASSPSWRNTEAFF
DNA: TGTGCCAGCAGTCCCTCTTGGAGGAACACTGAAGCTTTCTTT
size: NA
V: TRBV6-5
J: TRBJ1-1
D: NA

CDR3: CASSLATGQPEKLFF
DNA: TGTGCCAGCAGCTTGGCCACGGGACAGCCTGAAAAACTGTTTTTT
size: NA
V: TRBV5-6
J: TRBJ1-4
D: TRBD1

CDR3: CASSPISGQETQYF
DNA: TGTGCCAGCTCACCCATTTCGGGGCAAGAGACCCAGTACTTC
size: NA
V: TRBV18
J: TRBJ2-5
D: NA

CDR3: CASSIVTGRLIRNEQFF
DNA: TGTGCCAGTAGTATAGTGACAGGGAGGCTAATTAGGAATGAGCAGTTCTTC
size: NA
V: TRBV19
J: TRBJ2-1
D: NA

CDR3: CASSLRSGGRVNTIYF
DNA: TGTGCCAGCAGCCTCCGAAGTGGGGGGCGCGTAAACACCATATATTTT
size: NA
V: TRBV5-5
J: TRBJ1-3
D: NA

CDR3: CASSQEARSYGYTF
DNA: TGTGCCAGCAGCCAAGAGGCCAGATCCTATGGCTACACCTTC
size: once
V: TRBV3-1/TRBV3-2
J: TRBJ1-2
D: NA

CDR3: CATAAGASSGNTIYF
DNA: TGTGCCACCGCCGCGGGAGCCAGCTCTGGAAACACCATATATTTT
size: NA
V: TRBV6-6
J: TRBJ1-3
D: NA

CDR3: CASSIPGVGGYTF
DNA: TGTGCCAGTAGTATACCAGGGGTCGGTGGCTACACCTTC
size: NA
V: TRBV19
J: TRBJ1-2
D: NA

CDR3: CASSQAARDRGRETQYF
DNA: TGTGCCAGCAGCCAGGCCGCCCGGGACAGGGGTCGGGAGACCCAGTACTTC
size: NA
V: TRBV4-2
J: TRBJ2-5
D: TRBD1

CDR3: CASSRARTGTSGGLSTDTQYF
DNA: TGCGCCAGCAGCCGCGCAAGGACAGGGACTAGCGGGGGCCTAAGCACAGATACGCAGTATTTT
size: NA
V: TRBV4-3
J: TRBJ2-3
D: TRBD2

CDR3: CASSQAPGQLYEQYF
DNA: TGTGCCAGCAGCCAAGCCCCGGGACAGTTGTACGAGCAGTACTTC
size: NA
V: TRBV3-1/TRBV3-2
J: TRBJ2-7
D: TRBD1

CDR3: CASSGGGRGTEAFF
DNA: TGTGCCAGTAGTGGCGGGGGGCGAGGGACTGAAGCTTTCTTT
size: NA
V: TRBV19
J: TRBJ1-1
D: NA

CDR3: CASSQEVAGSARRTEAFF
DNA: TGTGCCAGCAGCCAAGAGGTGGCAGGGTCCGCGCGGCGCACTGAAGCTTTCTTT
size: NA
V: TRBV14
J: TRBJ1-1
D: NA

CDR3: CSAQPGGRAFF
DNA: TGCAGTGCCCAACCCGGAGGTAGAGCTTTCTTT
size: NA
V: TRBV20-1
J: TRBJ1-1
D: NA

CDR3: CASSTGEDTEAFF
DNA: TGTGCCAGCAGTACAGGGGAGGACACTGAAGCTTTCTTT
size: NA
V: TRBV6-5
J: TRBJ1-1
D: TRBD1

CDR3: CASTPTAYYSGANVLTF
DNA: TGTGCCAGTACCCCGACAGCTTACTACTCTGGGGCCAACGTCCTGACTTTC
size: NA
V: TRBV19
J: TRBJ2-6
D: NA

CDR3: CASSLSETQYF
DNA: TGTGCCAGCAGCTTATCTGAGACCCAGTACTTC
size: NA
V: TRBV7-7
J: TRBJ2-5
D: NA

CDR3: CASSLPLQDQETQYF
DNA: TGTGCCAGCAGTTTACCCTTACAGGATCAAGAGACCCAGTACTTC
size: NA
V: TRBV28
J: TRBJ2-5
D: NA

CDR3: CASSEGQGYNEQFF
DNA: TGTGCCAGCAGCGAGGGGCAAGGCTACAATGAGCAGTTCTTC
size: NA
V: TRBV7-9
J: TRBJ2-1
D: NA

CDR3: CASSAQGGYEQYF
DNA: TGCGCCAGCAGTGCGCAGGGGGGATACGAGCAGTACTTC
size: NA
V: TRBV10-1
J: TRBJ2-7
D: NA

CDR3: CASSSPGRGGNTIYF
DNA: TGTGCCAGCAGCTCCCCGGGCAGGGGCGGAAACACCATATATTTT
size: NA
V: TRBV11-2
J: TRBJ1-3
D: NA

CDR3: CASSLAGAGGNQPQHF
DNA: TGTGCCAGCAGTTTGGCGGGGGCGGGCGGCAATCAGCCCCAGCATTTT
size: NA
V: TRBV27
J: TRBJ1-5
D: NA

CDR3: CASSQGGHSTDTQYF
DNA: TGTGCCAGCAGCCAAGGTGGGCACTCCACAGATACGCAGTATTTT
size: NA
V: TRBV3-1/TRBV3-2
J: TRBJ2-3
D: NA

CDR3: CASSVVELPTVYGYTF
DNA: TGTGCCAGCAGCGTGGTAGAATTACCGACAGTCTATGGCTACACCTTC
size: NA
V: TRBV9
J: TRBJ1-2
D: NA

CDR3: CATSTGVSGANVLTF
DNA: TGTGCCACCAGCACAGGGGTATCTGGGGCCAACGTCCTGACTTTC
size: NA
V: TRBV24-1
J: TRBJ2-6
D: TRBD1

CDR3: CATSDGGTGAYEQYF
DNA: TGTGCCACCAGTGATGGGGGGACAGGAGCCTACGAGCAGTACTTC
size: NA
V: TRBV24-1
J: TRBJ2-7
D: TRBD1

CDR3: CASSWTGFLHEQYF
DNA: TGTGCCAGCAGTTGGACAGGGTTTTTGCACGAGCAGTACTTC
size: NA
V: TRBV28
J: TRBJ2-7
D: TRBD1

CDR3: CASRGGTGLNQPQHF
DNA: TGTGCCAGCAGGGGGGGGACAGGACTCAATCAGCCCCAGCATTTT
size: NA
V: TRBV2
J: TRBJ1-5
D: TRBD1

CDR3: CASGLRHFSRTQPQHF
DNA: TGTGCTAGTGGTTTGAGACATTTCTCCCGCACTCAGCCCCAGCATTTT
size: once
V: TRBV12-5
J: TRBJ1-5
D: NA

CDR3: CASSPGGYVYTF
DNA: TGTGCCAGCTCCCCCGGGGGATACGTCTACACCTTC
size: NA
V: TRBV5-5
J: TRBJ1-2
D: NA

CDR3: CASSGFGQGYTEAFF
DNA: TGTGCCAGCTCAGGATTCGGACAGGGATACACTGAAGCTTTCTTT
size: NA
V: TRBV18
J: TRBJ1-1
D: TRBD1

CDR3: CASTTGRTQETQYF
DNA: TGCGCCAGCACTACGGGACGGACACAAGAGACCCAGTACTTC
size: NA
V: TRBV5-1
J: TRBJ2-5
D: NA

CDR3: CASSTGVSEAFF
DNA: TGTGCCAGCAGTACAGGGGTGAGTGAAGCTTTCTTT
size: NA
V: TRBV2
J: TRBJ1-1
D: TRBD1

CDR3: CASSLEVRTEAFF
DNA: TGTGCCAGCAGCTTAGAGGTGCGGACTGAAGCTTTCTTT
size: NA
V: TRBV7-8
J: TRBJ1-1
D: NA

CDR3: CASSIPGFVTEAFF
DNA: TGTGCCAGTAGTATCCCAGGGTTTGTCACTGAAGCTTTCTTT
size: NA
V: TRBV19
J: TRBJ1-1
D: NA

CDR3: CASSLVTGKDYEQYF
DNA: TGCGCCAGCAGCTTGGTGACAGGGAAAGACTACGAGCAGTACTTC
size: NA
V: TRBV5-1
J: TRBJ2-7
D: TRBD1

CDR3: CASSFISKDRDNGYTF
DNA: TGTGCCAGCAGTTTCATCTCTAAGGACAGGGATAATGGCTACACCTTC
size: NA
V: TRBV28
J: TRBJ1-2
D: TRBD1

CDR3: CASSLRGYEQYF
DNA: TGCGCCAGCAGCTTGCGGGGTTACGAGCAGTACTTC
size: NA
V: TRBV5-1
J: TRBJ2-7
D: NA

CDR3: CASSQTPGAKNIQYF
DNA: TGTGCCAGCAGCCAGACGCCTGGGGCCAAAAACATTCAGTACTTC
size: NA
V: TRBV3-1/TRBV3-2
J: TRBJ2-4
D: NA

CDR3: CSVENPGGLTDTQYF
DNA: TGCAGCGTTGAGAACCCAGGAGGCCTCACAGATACGCAGTATTTT
size: NA
V: TRBV29-1
J: TRBJ2-3
D: NA

CDR3: CASSQDRLAGTYEQYF
DNA: TGTGCCAGCAGCCAAGACCGACTAGCGGGAACCTACGAGCAGTACTTC
size: NA
V: TRBV3-1/TRBV3-2
J: TRBJ2-7
D: TRBD2

CDR3: CASSEGFPPIGYF
DNA: TGTGCCAGCAGTGAGGGGTTCCCCCCCATCGGGTATTTT
size: NA
V: TRBV6-1
J: TRBJ2-3
D: NA

CDR3: CASSQDPYYGTANNQPQHF
DNA: TGTGCCAGCAGCCAAGATCCTTATTATGGGACGGCGAATAATCAGCCCCAGCATTTT
size: NA
V: TRBV4-2
J: TRBJ1-5
D: NA

CDR3: CASSQVKALGNSPLHF
DNA: TGCGCCAGCAGCCAAGTGAAGGCCCTTGGGAATTCACCCCTCCACTTT
size: NA
V: TRBV4-3
J: TRBJ1-6
D: NA

CDR3: CASSTTGQGAEQFF
DNA: TGCGCCAGCAGCACTACGGGACAGGGGGCTGAGCAGTTCTTC
size: NA
V: TRBV5-1
J: TRBJ2-1
D: TRBD1